The next 17 T cell receptor beta chains were all read from a single sample in a study of blood T cell repertoires in COVID-19. Method: immunoSEQ multiplex PCR; TCRdb's copy keeps in-frame clones and lacks some. This table has hundreds of thousands of clones, around 90% appearing once. Sequenced material: PBMCs or T cells enriched from blood (not recorded which). The receptor source for this set is a woman between 18 and 30 years old with acute COVID-19.

This chain links TRBV2 with TRBJ2-1; D possibly corresponds to TRBD2 (6 bases). Trimming took off 7 bases at V and 8 bases at J, with 12 bases between the two ends. Per the germline V gene, CDR1 is SNHLY and CDR2 is FYNNEI. The length of the CDR3 is 12 residues. For the CDR3, the DNA is TGTGCCAGCACCGGGGGTTGGGATGAGCAGTTCTTC. This encodes CASTGGWDEQFF.

The genes are TRBV3-1 (or the pseudogene TRBV3-2) and TRBJ2-1, with TRBD2 matching over 10 bases. This CDR3 has 17 amino acids. Germline assignment: CDR1 LGHDT and CDR2 YNNKEL (reference sequence). V lost 2 bases and J lost 5; bases outside the gene matches: 9. CDR3 in DNA: TGTGCCAGCAGCCAACTCATAGCGGGAGGAAGGAACAATGAGCAGTTCTTC. It encodes CASSQLIAGGRNNEQFF.

The V gene is TRBV25-1, the J gene TRBJ1-1; TRBD1 agrees at 10 bases. The V gene's germline CDR1 is MGHDK and CDR2 SYGVNS. The CDR3 is 14 residues long. V dropped 8 bases and J dropped 3; count of bases not matched to a gene: 6. This chain's CDR3 is CASGQTGGYTEAFF. The CDR3 DNA reads TGTGCCAGCGGACAGACAGGGGGCTACACTGAAGCTTTCTTT.

V and J are TRBV29-1 and TRBJ2-7, with TRBD2 as a possible D gene (6 bases). CDR3 size: 11 residues. Germline V lookup: CDR1 SQVTM, CDR2 ANQGSEA. The V end lost 4 bases, the J end lost 4 bases, and 8 bases lay between the germline ends. CDR3 residues: CSVVAGYEQYF. CDR3 nucleotide sequence: TGCAGCGTTGTGGCGGGATACGAGCAGTACTTC.

This chain connects TRBV6-5 to TRBJ1-2, with TRBD1 identical over 9 bases. There are 16 residues in the CDR3. V shed 4 bases, J shed 4 bases, and the junction held 10 bases outside the gene matches. Germline V lookup: CDR1 MNHEY, CDR2 SVGAGI. The CDR3 reads CASSSSDRGIFYGYTF. CDR3 in DNA: TGTGCCAGCAGTTCCTCGGACAGGGGAATTTTCTATGGCTACACCTTC.

The chain links TRBV4-2 to TRBJ2-1; weak D call: TRBD2 (5 bases). Germline lookup yields CDR1 LGHNA and CDR2 YNFKEQ. The CDR3 contains 16 residues. V was pared by 1 base and J by 4 bases, with 14 bases between. CDR3 protein: CASSQGQGGEYNEQFF. The CDR3 DNA sequence: TGTGCCAGCAGCCAAGGACAAGGAGGAGAGTACAATGAGCAGTTCTTC.

This clone was recorded once. This sequence joins TRBV30 and TRBJ2-5, with D possibly being TRBD1 (5 bases). This CDR3 is built from 14 residues. The V end was cut by 1 base, the J end by 4 bases, with 13 bases between. The germline V gene encodes CDR1 GTSNPN and CDR2 SVGIG (reference sequence). The CDR3 DNA reads as TGTGCCTGGAGTGCCAACAGGATCGGAGAGACCCAGTACTTC. As protein: CAWSANRIGETQYF.

The genes are TRBV27 and TRBJ1-6, with 9 positions matching TRBD1. V lost 3 bases, J lost 7 bases, and 4 bases stayed unmatched. Germline V gives CDR1 MNHEY, CDR2 SMNVEV (reference sequence). The CDR3 covers 15 residues. CDR3 loop: CASSFRQGGNSPLHF. The DNA for the CDR3 is TGTGCCAGCAGTTTCCGACAGGGGGGCAATTCACCCCTCCACTTT.

V is TRBV9 and J is TRBJ1-2; maybe TRBD1 (6 bases). The length of the CDR3 is 12 residues. Germline CDR1 is SGDLS and CDR2 is YYNGEE. Between the trimmed V and J ends, which lost 3 bases and 5 bases, there was a span of 8 bases. As DNA, the CDR3 is TGTGCCAGCAGCGGTCAGGGGTATGGCTACACCTTC. It encodes CASSGQGYGYTF.

The chain couples TRBV5-4 to TRBJ1-4, with 7 bases identical to TRBD1. V was pared by 4 bases and J by 7 bases, with 7 bases of the junction left unmatched. Germline assignment: CDR1 SGHNT and CDR2 YYREEE (reference sequence). CDR3 length equals 14 residues. The CDR3 here is CASSLDGQAEKLFF. CDR3 bases: TGTGCCAGCAGCCTGGACGGACAGGCTGAAAAACTGTTTTTT. Based on the CDR3 plus reference TRBV5-4 and TRBJ1-4, the full variable domain is ETGVTQSPTHLIKTRGQQVTLRCSSQSGHNTVSWYQQALGQGPQFIFQYYREEENGRGNFPPRFSGLQFPNYSSELNVNALELDDSALYLCASSLDGQAEKLFFGSGTQLSVL.

The gene calls are TRBV5-1 and TRBJ2-1; D perhaps matches TRBD2 (6 bases). The CDR3 consists of 15 residues. Germline V gene lookup returns CDR1 SGHRS and CDR2 YFSETQ. With 0 bases removed from V and 5 bases from J, the gap between germline ends came to 12 bases. Here the CDR3 DNA reads TGCGCCAGCAGCTTGGTACGGGAGTTCGACAATGAGCAGTTCTTC. Its protein is CASSLVREFDNEQFF.

The V call is TRBV4-1, the J call TRBJ2-7; D call uncertain. The CDR3 loop spans 15 amino acids. Looked up from germline, CDR1 is MGHRA and CDR2 is YSYEKL. Trimming cost V 0 bases and J 2 bases, with 11 bases left between them. CDR3 amino acids: CASSQDTSSPYEQYF. Here the CDR3 DNA reads TGCGCCAGCAGCCAAGATACCAGTTCCCCCTACGAGCAGTACTTC.

The rearrangement uses TRBV7-8 and TRBJ2-5, with TRBD1 matching 8 bases. The CDR3 is 15 residues long. V was pared by 5 bases and J by 5 bases, with 10 bases of the junction left unmatched. CDR1 SGHVS and CDR2 FQNEAQ come from the germline V gene. Here the CDR3 reads CASSPKTGVDETQYF. In DNA form, the CDR3 reads TGTGCCAGCAGCCCCAAGACAGGGGTTGACGAGACCCAGTACTTC. Complete variable domain (other parts from reference TRBV7-8 and TRBJ2-5): GAGVSQSPRYKVAKRGQDVALRCDPISGHVSLFWYQQALGQGPEFLTYFQNEAQLDKSGLPSDRFFAERPEGSVSTLKIQRTQQEDSAVYLCASSPKTGVDETQYFGPGTRLLVL.

This clone showed up just once. The rearrangement uses TRBV5-1 and TRBJ2-3, with D perhaps matching TRBD1 (5 bases). Per germline, CDR1 SGHRS and CDR2 YFSETQ. Trimming stripped 2 bases from V and 1 base from J, with 14 bases between. The CDR3 sequence is 16 residues long. In DNA, the CDR3 is TGCGCCAGCAGCTTTTCAGGGAATGGTGGCACAGATACGCAGTATTTT. Translating it yields CASSFSGNGGTDTQYF. Combining the CDR3 with reference TRBV5-1 and TRBJ2-3 gives the whole variable domain KAGVTQTPRYLIKTRGQQVTLSCSPISGHRSVSWYQQTPGQGLQFLFEYFSETQRNKGNFPGRFSGRQFSNSRSEMNVSTLELGDSALYLCASSFSGNGGTDTQYFGPGTRLTVL.

The chain uses TRBV10-3 and TRBJ2-1; 11 positions match TRBD2. V was clipped by 2 bases and J by 0 bases; unmatched bases: 12. The V gene's germline CDR1 is ENHRY and CDR2 SYGVKD. CDR3 length equals 20 residues. This chain's CDR3 is CAISEGALAGDRSSYNEQFF. CDR3 coding DNA: TGTGCCATCAGTGAGGGGGCACTAGCGGGAGACCGGAGCTCCTACAATGAGCAGTTCTTC.

The chain joins TRBV21-1 to TRBJ1-4; whether TRBD1, the table's D call, matches the DNA was not checked. TRBV21-1 is a pseudogene segment. This CDR3 region has 16 residues. The CDR3 sequence is CASSKARTGRKEKLFF. The CDR3 nucleotides are TGTGCCAGCAGCAAAGCGAGGACAGGGCGGAAAGAAAAACTGTTTTTT.

The chain uses TRBV28 and TRBJ1-4, with D perhaps matching TRBD1 (5 bases). Trimming removed 1 base from V and 7 bases from J, with 13 bases in between. This CDR3 is built from 15 residues. The germline CDR1 and CDR2 sequences are MDHEN and SYDVKM. CDR3 coding DNA: TGTGCCAGCAGTTTATCGACCGGGAGGGGTGAAAAACTGTTTTTT. It translates to CASSLSTGRGEKLFF.